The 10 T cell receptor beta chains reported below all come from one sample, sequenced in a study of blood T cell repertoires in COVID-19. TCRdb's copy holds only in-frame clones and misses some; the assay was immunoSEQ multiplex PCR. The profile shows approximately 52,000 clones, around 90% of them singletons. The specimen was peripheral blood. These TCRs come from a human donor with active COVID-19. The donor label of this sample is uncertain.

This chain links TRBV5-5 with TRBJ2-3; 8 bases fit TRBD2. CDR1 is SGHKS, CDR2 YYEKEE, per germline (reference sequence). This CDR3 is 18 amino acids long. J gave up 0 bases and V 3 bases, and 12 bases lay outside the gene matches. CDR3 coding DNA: TGTGCCAGCAGCTCCCTGACCGGGAGGGTGCATAGCACAGATACGCAGTATTTT. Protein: CASSSLTGRVHSTDTQYF.

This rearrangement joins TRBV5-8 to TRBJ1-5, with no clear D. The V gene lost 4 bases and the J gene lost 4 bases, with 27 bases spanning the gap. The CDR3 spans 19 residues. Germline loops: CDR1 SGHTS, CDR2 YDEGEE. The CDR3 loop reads CASSPSANIAVRGNQPQHF. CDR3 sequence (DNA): TGTGCCAGCAGCCCAAGTGCCAACATCGCGGTTCGGGGTAATCAGCCCCAGCATTTT.

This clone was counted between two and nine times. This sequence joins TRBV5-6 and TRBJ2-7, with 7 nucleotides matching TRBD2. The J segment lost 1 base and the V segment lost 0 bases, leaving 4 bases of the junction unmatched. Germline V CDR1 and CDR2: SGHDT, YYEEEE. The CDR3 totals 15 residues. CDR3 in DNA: TGTGCCAGCAGCTTGGTCCGGGGGGTTTCCTACGAGCAGTACTTC. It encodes CASSLVRGVSYEQYF.

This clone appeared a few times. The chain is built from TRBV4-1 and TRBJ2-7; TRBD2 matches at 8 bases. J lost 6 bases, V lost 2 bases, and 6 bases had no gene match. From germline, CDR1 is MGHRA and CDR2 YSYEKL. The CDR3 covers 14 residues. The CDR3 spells CASSQYGLASEQYF. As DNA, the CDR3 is TGCGCCAGCAGCCAATACGGACTAGCTAGCGAGCAGTACTTC.

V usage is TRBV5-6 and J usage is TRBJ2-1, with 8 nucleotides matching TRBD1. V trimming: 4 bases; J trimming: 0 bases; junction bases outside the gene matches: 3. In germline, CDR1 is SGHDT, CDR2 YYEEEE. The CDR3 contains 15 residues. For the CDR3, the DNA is TGTGCCAGCAGCCCCGGGACAGGCTCCTACAATGAGCAGTTCTTC. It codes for CASSPGTGSYNEQFF.

The DNA of the CDR3 is TGTGCCACCAGCAGAGATCGGGAGTCTGGAGGCTACACCTTC. This codes for CATSRDRESGGYTF. This sequence joins TRBV15 and TRBJ1-2, with D unresolved. The V gene's germline CDR1 is LNHNV and CDR2 YYDKDF (reference sequence). V was pared by 0 bases and J by 8 bases, with 13 bases between. The CDR3 extends over 14 amino acids.

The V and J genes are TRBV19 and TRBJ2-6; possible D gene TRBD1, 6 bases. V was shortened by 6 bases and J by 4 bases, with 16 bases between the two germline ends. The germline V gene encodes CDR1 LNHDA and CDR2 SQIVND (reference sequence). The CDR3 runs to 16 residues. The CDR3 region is CASSQRGSAGANVLTF. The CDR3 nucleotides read TGTGCCAGTAGCCAAAGGGGGTCGGCAGGGGCCAACGTCCTGACTTTC.

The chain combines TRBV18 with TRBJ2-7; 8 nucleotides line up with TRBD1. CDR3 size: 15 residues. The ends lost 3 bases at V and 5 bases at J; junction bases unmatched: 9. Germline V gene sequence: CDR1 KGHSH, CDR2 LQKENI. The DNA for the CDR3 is TGTGCCAGCTCACCGAACAGGGGGGCATTAGACGAGCAGTACTTC. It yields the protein CASSPNRGALDEQYF.

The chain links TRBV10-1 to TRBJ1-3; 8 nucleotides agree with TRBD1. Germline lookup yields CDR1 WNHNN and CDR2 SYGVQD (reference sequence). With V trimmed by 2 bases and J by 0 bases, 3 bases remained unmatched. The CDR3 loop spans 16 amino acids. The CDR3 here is CASSEGTGGSGNTIYF. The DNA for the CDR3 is TGCGCCAGCAGTGAGGGGACAGGCGGCTCTGGAAACACCATATATTTT.

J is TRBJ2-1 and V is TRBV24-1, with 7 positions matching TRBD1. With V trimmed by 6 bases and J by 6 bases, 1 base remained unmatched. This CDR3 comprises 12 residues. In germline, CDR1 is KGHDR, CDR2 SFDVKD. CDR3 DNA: TGTGCCACCAGTAACAGGGGCAATGAGCAGTTCTTC. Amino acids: CATSNRGNEQFF.